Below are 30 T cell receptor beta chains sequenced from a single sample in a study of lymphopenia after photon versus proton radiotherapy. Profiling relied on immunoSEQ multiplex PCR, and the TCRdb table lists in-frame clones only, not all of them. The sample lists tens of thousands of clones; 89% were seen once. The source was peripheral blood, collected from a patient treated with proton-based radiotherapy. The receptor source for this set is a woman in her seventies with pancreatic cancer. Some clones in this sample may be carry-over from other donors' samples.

CDR3 amino acids: CASRESAFVQPQHF. For the CDR3, the DNA is TGTGCCAGCAGAGAGTCAGCCTTTGTTCAGCCCCAGCATTTT. V usage is TRBV28 and J usage is TRBJ1-5; D is undetermined. Germline CDR1 is MDHEN and CDR2 is SYDVKM. There are 14 residues in the CDR3. Between the trimmed V and J ends, which lost 6 bases and 6 bases, there was a span of 15 bases.

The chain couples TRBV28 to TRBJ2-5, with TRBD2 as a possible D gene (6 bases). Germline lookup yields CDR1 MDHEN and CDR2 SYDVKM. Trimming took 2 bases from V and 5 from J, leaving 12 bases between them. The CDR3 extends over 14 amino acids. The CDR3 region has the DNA TGTGCCAGCAGTTTAACGGGAGTCAAGGAGACCCAGTACTTC. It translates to CASSLTGVKETQYF.

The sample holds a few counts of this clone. This CDR3 reads CAWSVQGNTEAFF. Here the CDR3 DNA reads TGTGCCTGGAGTGTACAGGGGAACACTGAAGCTTTCTTT. J is TRBJ1-1 and V is TRBV30; D is possibly TRBD1 (6 bases). The V gene's germline CDR1 is GTSNPN and CDR2 SVGIG (reference sequence). V was shortened by 0 bases and J by 1 base, with 6 bases between the two germline ends. This CDR3 spans 13 amino acids.

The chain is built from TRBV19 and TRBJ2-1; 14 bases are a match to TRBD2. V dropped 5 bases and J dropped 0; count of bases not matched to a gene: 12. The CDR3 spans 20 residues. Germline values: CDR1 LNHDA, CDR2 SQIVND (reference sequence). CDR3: CASSGLPGLAGAFSYNEQFF. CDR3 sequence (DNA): TGTGCCAGTAGTGGACTCCCGGGACTAGCGGGAGCCTTCTCCTACAATGAGCAGTTCTTC.

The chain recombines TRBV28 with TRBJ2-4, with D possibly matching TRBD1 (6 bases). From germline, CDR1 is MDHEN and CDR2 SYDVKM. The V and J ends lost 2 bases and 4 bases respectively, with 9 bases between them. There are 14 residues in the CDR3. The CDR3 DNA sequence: TGTGCCAGCAGTTTAACGGACAGTAAAAACATTCAGTACTTC. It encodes CASSLTDSKNIQYF.

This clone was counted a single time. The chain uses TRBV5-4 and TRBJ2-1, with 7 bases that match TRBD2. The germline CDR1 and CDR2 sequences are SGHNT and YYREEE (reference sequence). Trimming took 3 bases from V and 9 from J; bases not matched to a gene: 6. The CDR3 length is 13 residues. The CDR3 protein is CASSWDYSGEQFF. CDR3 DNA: TGTGCCAGCAGCTGGGACTATTCGGGTGAGCAGTTCTTC.

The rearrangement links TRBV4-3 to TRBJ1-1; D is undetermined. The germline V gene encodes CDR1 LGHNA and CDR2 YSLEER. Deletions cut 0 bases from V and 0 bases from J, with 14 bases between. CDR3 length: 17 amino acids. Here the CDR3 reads CASSQDHAGRMNTEAFF. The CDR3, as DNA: TGCGCCAGCAGCCAAGATCATGCGGGTCGAATGAACACTGAAGCTTTCTTT.

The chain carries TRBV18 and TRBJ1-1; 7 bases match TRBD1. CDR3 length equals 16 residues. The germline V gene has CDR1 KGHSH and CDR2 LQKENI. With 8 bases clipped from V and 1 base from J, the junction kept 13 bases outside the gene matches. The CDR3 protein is CASAGVGGSWNTEAFF. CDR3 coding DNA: TGTGCCAGCGCAGGGGTAGGGGGCAGTTGGAACACTGAAGCTTTCTTT.

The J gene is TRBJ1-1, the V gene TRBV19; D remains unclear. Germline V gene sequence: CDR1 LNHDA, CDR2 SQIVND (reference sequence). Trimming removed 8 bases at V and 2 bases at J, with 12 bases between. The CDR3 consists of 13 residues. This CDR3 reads CASAETGNTEAFF. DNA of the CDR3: TGTGCCAGTGCTGAGACGGGTAACACTGAAGCTTTCTTT.

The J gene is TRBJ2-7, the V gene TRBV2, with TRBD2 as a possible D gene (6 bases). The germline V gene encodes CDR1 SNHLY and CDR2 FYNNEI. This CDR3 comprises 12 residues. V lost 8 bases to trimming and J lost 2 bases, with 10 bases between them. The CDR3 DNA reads TGTGCCAGCGGGACTCGGACCTACGAGCAGTACTTC. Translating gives CASGTRTYEQYF. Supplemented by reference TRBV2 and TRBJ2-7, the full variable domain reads EPEVTQTPSHQVTQMGQEVILRCVPISNHLYFYWYRQILGQKVEFLVSFYNNEISEKSEIFDDQFSVERPDGSNFTLKIRSTKLEDSAMYFCASGTRTYEQYFGPGTRLTVT.

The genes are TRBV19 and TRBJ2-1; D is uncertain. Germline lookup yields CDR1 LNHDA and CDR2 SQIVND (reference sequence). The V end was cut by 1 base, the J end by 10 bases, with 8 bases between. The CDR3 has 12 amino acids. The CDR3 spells CASSIGDLEQFF. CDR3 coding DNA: TGTGCCAGTAGTATAGGCGACTTGGAGCAGTTCTTC.

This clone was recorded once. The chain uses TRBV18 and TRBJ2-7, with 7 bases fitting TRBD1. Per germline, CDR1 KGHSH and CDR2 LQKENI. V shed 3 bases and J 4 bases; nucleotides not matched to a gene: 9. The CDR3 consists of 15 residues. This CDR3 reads CASSPGQEKFYEQYF. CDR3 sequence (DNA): TGTGCCAGCTCACCTGGACAGGAGAAATTTTACGAGCAGTACTTC.

The CDR3 DNA follows: TGTGCCAGCAGGATAAACACTGAAGCTTTCTTT. This translates into CASRINTEAFF. The genes are TRBV6-5 and TRBJ1-1; D call uncertain. The length of the CDR3 is 11 residues. Germline V gene data show CDR1 as MNHEY and CDR2 as SVGAGI. Trimming took 6 bases from V and 2 from J, leaving 4 bases between them.

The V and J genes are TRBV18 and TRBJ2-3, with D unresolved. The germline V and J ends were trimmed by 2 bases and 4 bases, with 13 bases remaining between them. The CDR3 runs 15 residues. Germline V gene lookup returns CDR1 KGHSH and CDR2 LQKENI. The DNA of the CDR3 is TGTGCCAGCTCACCAGACCTCCCGGGTGCAGATACGCAGTATTTT. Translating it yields CASSPDLPGADTQYF.

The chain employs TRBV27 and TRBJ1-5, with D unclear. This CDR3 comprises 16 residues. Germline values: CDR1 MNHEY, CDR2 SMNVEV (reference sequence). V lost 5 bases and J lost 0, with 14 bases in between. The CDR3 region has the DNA TGTGCCAGCAGTAAGAGAGCTTCCTATAGCAATCAGCCCCAGCATTTT. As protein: CASSKRASYSNQPQHF.

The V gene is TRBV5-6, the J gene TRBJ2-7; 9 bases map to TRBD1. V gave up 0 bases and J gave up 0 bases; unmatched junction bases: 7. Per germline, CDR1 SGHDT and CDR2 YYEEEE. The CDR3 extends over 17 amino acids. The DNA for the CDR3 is TGTGCCAGCAGCTTGGCAGGACAGGGGCCAAGCTCCTACGAGCAGTACTTC. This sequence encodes CASSLAGQGPSSYEQYF.

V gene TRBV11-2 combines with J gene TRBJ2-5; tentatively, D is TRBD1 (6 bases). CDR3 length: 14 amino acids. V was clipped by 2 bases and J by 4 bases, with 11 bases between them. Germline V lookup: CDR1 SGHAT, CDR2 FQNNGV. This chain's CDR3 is CASSLTRGAETQYF. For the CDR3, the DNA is TGTGCCAGCAGCTTAACCAGGGGAGCAGAGACCCAGTACTTC.

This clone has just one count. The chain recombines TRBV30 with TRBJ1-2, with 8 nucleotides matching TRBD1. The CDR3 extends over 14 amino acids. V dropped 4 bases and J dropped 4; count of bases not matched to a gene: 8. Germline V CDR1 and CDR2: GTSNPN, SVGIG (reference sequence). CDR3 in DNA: TGTGCCTGGATCCAGGGGGCCAGCCTCTATGGCTACACCTTC. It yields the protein CAWIQGASLYGYTF. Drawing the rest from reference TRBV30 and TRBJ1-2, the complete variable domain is SQTIHQWPATLVQPVGSPLSLECTVEGTSNPNLYWYRQAAGRGLQLLFYSVGIGQISSEVPQNLSASRPQDRQFILSSKKLLLSDSGFYLCAWIQGASLYGYTFGSGTRLTVV.

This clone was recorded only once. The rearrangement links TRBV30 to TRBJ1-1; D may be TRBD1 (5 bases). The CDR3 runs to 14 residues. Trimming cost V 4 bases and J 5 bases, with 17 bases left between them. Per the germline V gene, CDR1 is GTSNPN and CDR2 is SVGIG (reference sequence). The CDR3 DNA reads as TGTGCCTGGATGAGGGGATCCTTTGGGACTGAAGCTTTCTTT. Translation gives CAWMRGSFGTEAFF.

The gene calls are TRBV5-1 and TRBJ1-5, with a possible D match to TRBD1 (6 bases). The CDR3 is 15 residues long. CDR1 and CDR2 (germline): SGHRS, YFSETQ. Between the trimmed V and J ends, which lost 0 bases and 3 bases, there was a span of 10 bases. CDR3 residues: CASSLAGAINQPQHF. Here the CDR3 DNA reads TGCGCCAGCAGCTTGGCAGGGGCGATCAATCAGCCCCAGCATTTT.

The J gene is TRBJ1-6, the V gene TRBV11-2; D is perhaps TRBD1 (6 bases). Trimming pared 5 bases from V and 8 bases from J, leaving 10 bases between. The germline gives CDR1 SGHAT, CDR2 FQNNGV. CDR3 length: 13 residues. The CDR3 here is CASSLNRDSPLHF. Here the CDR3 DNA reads TGTGCCAGCAGCCTAAACAGGGATTCACCCCTCCACTTT.

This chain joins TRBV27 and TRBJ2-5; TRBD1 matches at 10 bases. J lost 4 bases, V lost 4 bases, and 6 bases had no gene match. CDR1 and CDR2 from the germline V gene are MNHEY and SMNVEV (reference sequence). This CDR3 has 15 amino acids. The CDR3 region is CASSSGTGVRETQYF. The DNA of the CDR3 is TGTGCCAGCAGTTCCGGGACAGGGGTCCGAGAGACCCAGTACTTC.

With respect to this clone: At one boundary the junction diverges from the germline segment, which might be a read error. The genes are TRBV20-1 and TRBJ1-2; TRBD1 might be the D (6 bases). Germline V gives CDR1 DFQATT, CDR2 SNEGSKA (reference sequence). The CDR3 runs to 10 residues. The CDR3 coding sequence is TGCAGTGCCAGAAGGGGGACACCTATCTTC. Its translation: CSARRGTPIF.

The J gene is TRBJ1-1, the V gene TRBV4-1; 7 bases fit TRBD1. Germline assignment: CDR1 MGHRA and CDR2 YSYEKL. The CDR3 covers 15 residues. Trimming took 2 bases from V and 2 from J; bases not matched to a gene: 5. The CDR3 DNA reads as TGCGCCAGCAGCCAACAGGACAGGTCAAACACTGAAGCTTTCTTT. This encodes CASSQQDRSNTEAFF.

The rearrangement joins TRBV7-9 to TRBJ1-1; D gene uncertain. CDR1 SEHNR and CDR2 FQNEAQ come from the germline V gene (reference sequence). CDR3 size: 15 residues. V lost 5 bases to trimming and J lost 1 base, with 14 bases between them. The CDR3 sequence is CASSPSETWNTEAFF. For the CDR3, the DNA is TGTGCCAGCAGCCCGTCCGAGACATGGAACACTGAAGCTTTCTTT.

The CDR3: CASSFLDGVNEKLFF. The CDR3 nucleotides are TGTGCCAGCAGTTTTCTGGACGGAGTTAACGAAAAACTGTTTTTT. The chain has TRBV28 and TRBJ1-4; no clear D. Germline CDR1 reads MDHEN; CDR2 reads SYDVKM. The CDR3 length is 15 residues. The V end lost 3 bases, the J end lost 8 bases, and 16 bases lay between the germline ends.

The CDR3 spells CASSVEPENTEAFF. The CDR3 bases are TGTGCCAGCAGCGTAGAACCAGAGAACACTGAAGCTTTCTTT. The rearrangement uses TRBV9 and TRBJ1-1; no definite D call. Trimming shortened V by 0 bases and J by 1 base, and 7 bases separated the two germline ends. Per the germline V gene, CDR1 is SGDLS and CDR2 is YYNGEE. The CDR3 loop spans 14 amino acids.

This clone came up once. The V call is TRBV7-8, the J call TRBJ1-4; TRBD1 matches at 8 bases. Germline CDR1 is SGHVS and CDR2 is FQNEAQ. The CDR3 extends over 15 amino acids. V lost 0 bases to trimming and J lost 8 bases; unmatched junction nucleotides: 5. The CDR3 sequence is CASSLARTGIEKLFF. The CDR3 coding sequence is TGTGCCAGCAGCTTAGCTAGGACAGGGATAGAAAAACTGTTTTTT.

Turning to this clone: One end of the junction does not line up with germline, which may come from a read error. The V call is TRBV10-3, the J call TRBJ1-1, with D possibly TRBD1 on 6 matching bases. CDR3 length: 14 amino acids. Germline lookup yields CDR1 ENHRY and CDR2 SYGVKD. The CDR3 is CASSYSGGRTEAFF. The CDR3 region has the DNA TGTGCCAGCAGTTACTCTGGGGGCAGAACTGAAGCTTTCTTT.

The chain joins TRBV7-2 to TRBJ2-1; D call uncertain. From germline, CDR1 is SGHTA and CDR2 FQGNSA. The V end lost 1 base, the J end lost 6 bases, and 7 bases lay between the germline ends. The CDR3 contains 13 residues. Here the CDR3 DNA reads TGTGCCAGCAGCTTAGGACCGGTCAATGAGCAGTTCTTC. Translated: CASSLGPVNEQFF.